This T cell receptor (beta chain) stems from a study of shared clonotypes between healthy human individuals. At the level of the study: Donor ages ranged 18 to 49 years: a couple of women, a few men.

This clone appeared many times. TCRdb keeps only in-frame clones here, not all; method: immunoSEQ multiplex PCR. The sample carries 730,000 or so clones, 60% to 80% recorded once. Trimming shortened V by 2 bases and J by 1 base, and 9 bases separated the two germline ends. This CDR3 contains 14 residues. Looked up from germline, CDR1 is SGHTA and CDR2 is FQGNSA. The clonotype was recovered from a woman aged 30 to 39 in good health. The material sequenced was memory CD4+ T cells sorted from blood. Subset noted: CD45RA-negative fraction. The gene calls are TRBV7-2 and TRBJ2-7, with D perhaps being TRBD1 or TRBD2 (5 bases each). The CDR3, as DNA: TGTGCCAGCAGCTTAATGAGGGGATCCTACGAGCAGTACTTC. Translating gives CASSLMRGSYEQYF.